This is a list of T cell receptor beta chains from one sample in a study of OX40 agonist ivuxolimab in advanced cancers. Method: immunoSEQ multiplex PCR; TCRdb's copy keeps in-frame clones and lacks some. The repertoire holds 70,000 to 95,000 clones, with roughly 88% as singletons. The material sequenced was CD4+ or CD8+ T cells sorted from blood, taken in a trial of the OX40 agonist ivuxolimab. The receptors originated from an adult with an advanced solid tumor such as melanoma, head and neck, liver or kidney cancer. Each CDR3 is given with its conserved first and last residue. A D gene is named only where the DNA matches it firmly. Size is stated for part of the rows, as once, few or many counts, or as a class when the clone is expanded.

j_gene: TRBJ1-6; abundance: NA; v_gene: TRBV28; d_gene: NA; CDR3nt: TGTGCCAGCAGTGGTCGGTATAATTCACCCCTCCACTTT; CDR3aa: CASSGRYNSPLHF
j_gene: TRBJ2-7; abundance: NA; v_gene: TRBV5-1; d_gene: NA; CDR3nt: TGCGCCAGCAGCTTGGGCGGGCCTTCCTACGAGCAGTACTTC; CDR3aa: CASSLGGPSYEQYF
j_gene: TRBJ2-1; abundance: NA; v_gene: TRBV5-1; d_gene: TRBD2; CDR3nt: TGCGCCAGCAGTGCCGCAGCGGGGGGGCTGTACAATGAGCAGTTCTTC; CDR3aa: CASSAAAGGLYNEQFF
j_gene: TRBJ1-2; abundance: NA; v_gene: TRBV28; d_gene: TRBD1; CDR3nt: TGTGCCAGCAGGGGGACAGGGGACTATGGCTACACCTTC; CDR3aa: CASRGTGDYGYTF
j_gene: TRBJ2-2; abundance: NA; v_gene: TRBV7-9; d_gene: TRBD2; CDR3nt: TGTGCCAGCAGCTCCGGTGCGAGCGGGGGGCCAAAGAACACCGGGGAGCTGTTTTTT; CDR3aa: CASSSGASGGPKNTGELFF
j_gene: TRBJ2-2; abundance: NA; v_gene: TRBV7-6; d_gene: NA; CDR3nt: TGTGCCAGCAGCTTAGCGGCTAGCGATATCACCGGGGAGCTGTTTTTT; CDR3aa: CASSLAASDITGELFF
j_gene: TRBJ2-3; abundance: NA; v_gene: TRBV5-1; d_gene: NA; CDR3nt: TGCGCCAGCAGCCCCGAAACTAGCACAGATACGCAGTATTTT; CDR3aa: CASSPETSTDTQYF
j_gene: TRBJ2-1; abundance: NA; v_gene: TRBV5-5; d_gene: NA; CDR3nt: TGTGCCAGCAGCTTATGGTTTAATGAGCAGTTCTTC; CDR3aa: CASSLWFNEQFF
j_gene: TRBJ2-2; abundance: NA; v_gene: TRBV2; d_gene: TRBD2; CDR3nt: TGTGCCAGCCAAAACCCGGGACTAGCGGCCCGCGGGGAGCTGTTTTTT; CDR3aa: CASQNPGLAARGELFF
j_gene: TRBJ2-1; abundance: NA; v_gene: TRBV7-9; d_gene: NA; CDR3nt: TGTGCCAGCAGCTTAGGGACAGCGGCTTATTACAATGAGCAGTTCTTC; CDR3aa: CASSLGTAAYYNEQFF
j_gene: TRBJ1-2; abundance: NA; v_gene: TRBV6-5; d_gene: TRBD1; CDR3nt: TGTGCCAGCAGATGGACCGGGACAGGGGATGGCTACACCTTC; CDR3aa: CASRWTGTGDGYTF
j_gene: TRBJ2-2; abundance: NA; v_gene: TRBV10-3; d_gene: NA; CDR3nt: TGTGCCATCAGCATAGAGTGGGGCAGGGCCTCCGGCACCGGGGAGCTGTTTTTT; CDR3aa: CAISIEWGRASGTGELFF
j_gene: TRBJ2-7; abundance: NA; v_gene: TRBV5-1; d_gene: NA; CDR3nt: TGCGCCAGCAGCTTGGCCTCCGAGCAGTACTTC; CDR3aa: CASSLASEQYF
j_gene: TRBJ2-7; abundance: NA; v_gene: TRBV14; d_gene: TRBD1; CDR3nt: TGTGCCAGCAGCCAAGATCTTGGGACAGGGCAGGACGAGCAGTACTTC; CDR3aa: CASSQDLGTGQDEQYF
j_gene: TRBJ2-7; abundance: few; v_gene: TRBV10-3; d_gene: NA; CDR3nt: TGTGCCATCAGTGAGTCCCTCTCCTACGAGCAGTACTTC; CDR3aa: CAISESLSYEQYF
j_gene: TRBJ2-1; abundance: once; v_gene: TRBV29-1; d_gene: TRBD2; CDR3nt: TGCAGCGTTGGGCAAAATGTGGCTAGCGGGAGTCGGAATGAGCAGTTCTTC; CDR3aa: CSVGQNVASGSRNEQFF
j_gene: TRBJ1-2; abundance: NA; v_gene: TRBV18; d_gene: TRBD1; CDR3nt: TGTGCCAGCTCACCACCCGGCGGCAGGGGGATAGATGGCTACACCTTC; CDR3aa: CASSPPGGRGIDGYTF
j_gene: TRBJ2-7; abundance: NA; v_gene: TRBV5-1; d_gene: TRBD1; CDR3nt: TGCGCCAGCAGCCCCCGTCCCGGGACAGGGCACGAGCAGTACTTC; CDR3aa: CASSPRPGTGHEQYF
j_gene: TRBJ2-3; abundance: NA; v_gene: TRBV10-1; d_gene: TRBD2; CDR3nt: TGCGCCAGCAGCCTTGGACTAGCGGGAGGTCAAGATACGCAGTATTTT; CDR3aa: CASSLGLAGGQDTQYF
j_gene: TRBJ1-2; abundance: once; v_gene: TRBV13; d_gene: TRBD1; CDR3nt: TGTGCCAGCAGCCCTGGACAGGCTACGAGAAGCTACACCTTC; CDR3aa: CASSPGQATRSYTF
j_gene: TRBJ2-1; abundance: NA; v_gene: TRBV23-1; d_gene: TRBD2; CDR3nt: TGCGCCAGCAGTCAAACGGGGGGGACTTCCCACAATGAGCAGTTCTTC; CDR3aa: CASSQTGGTSHNEQFF
j_gene: TRBJ2-1; abundance: NA; v_gene: TRBV6-1; d_gene: TRBD1; CDR3nt: TGTGCCAGCAGCCTCCAGGGGGTCGGTGAGCAGTTCTTC; CDR3aa: CASSLQGVGEQFF
j_gene: TRBJ2-7; abundance: NA; v_gene: TRBV6-6; d_gene: NA; CDR3nt: TGTGCCAGCAAAGATGCGAGGGGCCAAAGCGTTCACGAGCAGTACTTC; CDR3aa: CASKDARGQSVHEQYF
j_gene: TRBJ2-1; abundance: NA; v_gene: TRBV28; d_gene: TRBD1; CDR3nt: TGTGCCAGCAGTTCCGCAGGGGGCAAGAAGTTCAATGAGCAGTTCTTC; CDR3aa: CASSSAGGKKFNEQFF
j_gene: TRBJ2-5; abundance: NA; v_gene: TRBV14; d_gene: TRBD2; CDR3nt: TGTGCCAGCAGCCAGGGGGGGAGCAGCGGGAGGGCGGAGACCCAGTACTTC; CDR3aa: CASSQGGSSGRAETQYF
j_gene: TRBJ1-1; abundance: NA; v_gene: TRBV11-2; d_gene: NA; CDR3nt: TGTGCCAGCAGCCCTCCCTTGACTGAAGCTTTCTTT; CDR3aa: CASSPPLTEAFF
j_gene: TRBJ1-3; abundance: NA; v_gene: TRBV19; d_gene: TRBD1; CDR3nt: TGTGCCAGTAGACGGACAGGGGGCGCGAACACCATATATTTT; CDR3aa: CASRRTGGANTIYF
j_gene: TRBJ2-7; abundance: once; v_gene: TRBV10-1; d_gene: TRBD1; CDR3nt: TGCGCCAGCAGCCACGGGACAGGGGAGCAGTACTTC; CDR3aa: CASSHGTGEQYF
j_gene: TRBJ2-7; abundance: NA; v_gene: TRBV10-3; d_gene: TRBD2; CDR3nt: TGTGCCATCAGTGAGGGGGGACTAGCTTACGAGCAGTACTTC; CDR3aa: CAISEGGLAYEQYF
j_gene: TRBJ2-5; abundance: NA; v_gene: TRBV5-8; d_gene: NA; CDR3nt: TGTGCCAGCAGCCGACGGGATGGGGAGACCCAGTACTTC; CDR3aa: CASSRRDGETQYF
j_gene: TRBJ2-3; abundance: NA; v_gene: TRBV7-7; d_gene: NA; CDR3nt: TGTGCCAGCAGCCCGGGGGGCACAGATACGCAGTATTTT; CDR3aa: CASSPGGTDTQYF
j_gene: TRBJ2-3; abundance: NA; v_gene: TRBV6-5; d_gene: TRBD2; CDR3nt: TGTGCCAGCAAGCTACTAGCGAACACAGATACGCAGTATTTT; CDR3aa: CASKLLANTDTQYF
j_gene: TRBJ2-2; abundance: NA; v_gene: TRBV9; d_gene: TRBD2; CDR3nt: TGTGCCAGCAGCGTATTTAGCGGGGGAGTTACCGGGGAGCTGTTTTTT; CDR3aa: CASSVFSGGVTGELFF
j_gene: TRBJ2-7; abundance: NA; v_gene: TRBV7-9; d_gene: NA; CDR3nt: TGTGCCAGCAGCCCTCGGGACTCTACCTACGAGCAGTACTTC; CDR3aa: CASSPRDSTYEQYF
j_gene: TRBJ1-2; abundance: once; v_gene: TRBV5-4; d_gene: NA; CDR3nt: TGTGCCAGCAGCCCGGGTCAGGAGTACTATGGCTACACCTTC; CDR3aa: CASSPGQEYYGYTF
j_gene: TRBJ2-7; abundance: NA; v_gene: TRBV30; d_gene: NA; CDR3nt: TGTGCCTGGAGGGGGACACTCATGACTAGCACCACCTTC; CDR3aa: CAWRGTLMTSTTF
j_gene: TRBJ2-1; abundance: NA; v_gene: TRBV7-9; d_gene: TRBD2; CDR3nt: TGTGCCAGCAGCGAACCGGGACTAAATTTCAAGTTGGGTGAGCAGTTCTTC; CDR3aa: CASSEPGLNFKLGEQFF
j_gene: TRBJ1-5; abundance: NA; v_gene: TRBV19; d_gene: TRBD1; CDR3nt: TGTGCCGCAGGACAGGGGGGTAGCAATCAGCCCCAGCATTTT; CDR3aa: CAAGQGGSNQPQHF
j_gene: TRBJ2-1; abundance: NA; v_gene: TRBV5-4; d_gene: NA; CDR3nt: TGTGCCAGCGGTGGCGCAGGGTCAAGTGGGAATGAGCAGTTCTTC; CDR3aa: CASGGAGSSGNEQFF
j_gene: TRBJ1-1; abundance: NA; v_gene: TRBV25-1; d_gene: TRBD1; CDR3nt: TGTGCCAGCAGATACCAGGGGGCGAACACTGAAGCTTTCTTT; CDR3aa: CASRYQGANTEAFF
j_gene: TRBJ2-7; abundance: NA; v_gene: TRBV6-5; d_gene: NA; CDR3nt: TGTGCCAGCAGTTACGCCTTCGCGATAGAACAGTACTTC; CDR3aa: CASSYAFAIEQYF
j_gene: TRBJ1-4; abundance: NA; v_gene: TRBV7-9; d_gene: NA; CDR3nt: TGTGCCAGCAGCCACAGCCGAATCGCAACTAATGAAAAACTGTTTTTT; CDR3aa: CASSHSRIATNEKLFF
j_gene: TRBJ2-7; abundance: NA; v_gene: TRBV5-4; d_gene: TRBD2; CDR3nt: TGTGCCAGCAGCTCGAAGACTAGCGGTCCCTACGAGCAGTACTTC; CDR3aa: CASSSKTSGPYEQYF
j_gene: TRBJ1-1; abundance: NA; v_gene: TRBV7-2; d_gene: TRBD1; CDR3nt: TGTGCCAGCAGCCCTCGACAGGGGTTGAACACTGAAGCTTTCTTT; CDR3aa: CASSPRQGLNTEAFF
j_gene: TRBJ1-2; abundance: NA; v_gene: TRBV27; d_gene: NA; CDR3nt: TGTGCCAGCAGCGAAGGCCAAAACTATGGCTACACCTTC; CDR3aa: CASSEGQNYGYTF